A single sample gave rise to the 28 T cell receptor beta chains below, sequenced in a study of regulatory T cells in long-lasting Graves disease. Combining iRepertoire HTBI primers with Arm-PCR of CDR3 regions, the authors built TCR beta libraries. In TCRdb, the multiplex PCR reads were re-called with MiXCR into one record per CDR3 protein. The top ten hold 7.8% of the sample, which has 450,000 or so distinct CDR3 sequences, under 25% seen once. Time point given: persistent/refractory GD, antithyroid drugs over 5 years with positive TRAb. PBMCs were the source of the RNA used for TCR sequencing. The sequencing used peripheral blood mononuclear cells (PBMCs), collected when the disease was refractory, from a patient treated with antithyroid drugs. Receptors were obtained from a female donor with Graves disease.

This clonotype was seen a few times. The chain links TRBV6-5 to TRBJ2-5; 10 positions agree with TRBD2. Germline loops: CDR1 MNHEY, CDR2 SVGAGI. J lost 5 bases, V lost 0 bases, and 9 bases had no gene match. The CDR3 has 17 residues. In nucleotides, the CDR3 is TGTGCCAGCAGTTACTCTAATCTAGCGGGAGTCCGGGAGACCCAGTACTTC. Residues: CASSYSNLAGVRETQYF.

This clonotype occurred many times. In DNA, the CDR3 is TGTGCCAGCAGCACCACCGGGACAGGGACCTACGAGCAGTACTTC. Amino acid sequence: CASSTTGTGTYEQYF. The V and J genes are TRBV7-2 and TRBJ2-7; TRBD1 matches 9 bases. The CDR3 has 15 amino acids. CDR1 and CDR2 from the germline V gene are SGHTA and FQGNSA. The ends lost 5 bases at V and 2 bases at J; junction bases unmatched: 7.

On this clonotype: A clone one base away is much larger, so this may be a read error. V usage is TRBV29-1 and J usage is TRBJ2-1, with TRBD1 as a possible D gene (6 bases). The CDR3 is 13 residues long. V was shortened by 6 bases and J by 13 bases, with 22 bases between the two germline ends. Germline V gene sequence: CDR1 SQVTM, CDR2 ANQGSEA. Here the CDR3 DNA reads TGCAGCGTGGGGGCGAAGGGCGGAGAGACCCAGTTCTTC. Residues: CSVGAKGGETQFF.

The sample holds many counts of this clonotype. The chain combines TRBV6-1 with TRBJ1-1, with a possible D match to TRBD1 (5 bases). The CDR3 covers 15 residues. Trimming pared 7 bases from V and 0 bases from J, leaving 15 bases between. From germline, CDR1 is MNHNS and CDR2 SASEGT. This CDR3 is CASTPPRGMNTEAFF. As DNA, the CDR3 is TGTGCCAGCACCCCCCCGCGGGGCATGAACACTGAAGCTTTCTTT.

This clonotype was detected ten times or more. V is TRBV15 and J is TRBJ2-2; D not resolved. CDR3 length: 16 amino acids. Germline assignment: CDR1 LNHNV and CDR2 YYDKDF (reference sequence). V lost 2 bases, J lost 7 bases, and 17 bases lay in between. This CDR3 reads CATSRSVGRSFGELFF. CDR3 coding DNA: TGTGCCACCAGCAGATCGGTCGGCAGAAGCTTCGGGGAGCTGTTTTTT.

The chain joins TRBV5-1 to TRBJ2-7; 7 bases align to TRBD1. The J segment lost 5 bases and the V segment lost 4 bases, leaving 15 bases of the junction unmatched. Germline assignment: CDR1 SGHRS and CDR2 YFSETQ. This CDR3 has 16 residues. In DNA, the CDR3 is TGCGCCAGCAGCCGTGGACAGGACATAGGCCGGGACGAGCAGTACTTC. This sequence encodes CASSRGQDIGRDEQYF. Full variable domain (remainder filled in from reference TRBV5-1 and TRBJ2-7): KAGVTQTPRYLIKTRGQQVTLSCSPISGHRSVSWYQQTPGQGLQFLFEYFSETQRNKGNFPGRFSGRQFSNSRSEMNVSTLELGDSALYLCASSRGQDIGRDEQYFGPGTRLTVT.

This clonotype was observed many times. The chain combines TRBV20-1 with TRBJ2-5; unclear D gene. The germline CDR1 and CDR2 sequences are DFQATT and SNEGSKA (reference sequence). Trimming removed 3 bases from V and 1 base from J, with 6 bases in between. The CDR3 runs to 12 residues. The CDR3, as DNA: TGCAGTGCTAGCGCGGTCCAAGAGACCCAGTACTTC. Its translation is CSASAVQETQYF.

J is TRBJ1-1 and V is TRBV7-9, with unresolved D. The germline V and J ends were trimmed by 3 bases and 0 bases, with 5 bases remaining between them. This CDR3 comprises 13 residues. The germline CDR1 and CDR2 sequences are SEHNR and FQNEAQ (reference sequence). The CDR3, as DNA: TGTGCCAGCAGCTTTGAACTGAACACTGAAGCTTTCTTT. This codes for CASSFELNTEAFF.

The chain couples TRBV5-1 to TRBJ2-7, with TRBD1 identical over 9 bases. Per the germline V gene, CDR1 is SGHRS and CDR2 is YFSETQ. The CDR3 runs 16 residues. The trim removed 4 bases at V and 0 bases at J, leaving 8 bases unmatched. CDR3 region: CASSHSGQGISYEQYF. The CDR3 nucleotides read TGCGCCAGCAGCCATTCGGGACAGGGCATCTCCTACGAGCAGTACTTC.

This chain connects TRBV5-8 to TRBJ1-2, with D perhaps matching TRBD1 (6 bases). CDR3 length: 14 amino acids. Trimming removed 0 bases at V and 7 bases at J, with 13 bases between. Germline assignment: CDR1 SGHTS and CDR2 YDEGEE. The CDR3 nucleotides read TGTGCCAGCAGCTTGGGGGGGGGCGCCCTTGGCTACACCTTC. Its translation: CASSLGGGALGYTF.

V gene TRBV4-1 combines with J gene TRBJ1-1; no definite D call. The CDR3 spans 16 residues. Germline CDR1 reads MGHRA; CDR2 reads YSYEKL. V was pared by 2 bases and J by 4 bases, with 17 bases between. DNA for the CDR3: TGCGCCAGCAGCCAACGGGTACACCACAAGAGCACTGAAGCTTTCTTT. Amino acids: CASSQRVHHKSTEAFF.

This clonotype was seen at least ten times. The CDR3 DNA is TGTGCCACCAGCAGAGGGACGGGGCGGGATGCGGAGACCCAGTACTTC. Translating gives CATSRGTGRDAETQYF. The chain uses TRBV15 and TRBJ2-5; D possibly corresponds to TRBD2 (6 bases). Trimming stripped 1 base from V and 5 bases from J, with 17 bases between. The CDR3 totals 16 residues. Germline CDR1 is LNHNV and CDR2 is YYDKDF (reference sequence). The variable domain in full, completed from reference TRBV15 and TRBJ2-5, reads DAMVIQNPRYQVTQFGKPVTLSCSQTLNHNVMYWYQQKSSQAPKLLFHYYDKDFNNEADTPDNFQSRRPNTSFCFLDIRSPGLGDTAMYLCATSRGTGRDAETQYFGPGTRLLVL.

This clonotype was detected many times. The V gene is TRBV28, the J gene TRBJ1-1; TRBD1 might be the D (6 bases). The CDR3 sequence is 15 residues long. Trimming pared 4 bases from V and 7 bases from J, leaving 19 bases between. CDR1 is MDHEN and CDR2 is SYDVKM in the germline V gene. The CDR3 DNA is TGTGCCAGCAGTTCGGCGGGGGCGAAACGTAGTGAAGCTTTCTTT. Amino acids: CASSSAGAKRSEAFF.

In DNA form, the CDR3 reads TGTGCCACTTCGGGACAGGTGAGCTACGAGCAGTACTTC. As protein: CATSGQVSYEQYF. This rearrangement joins TRBV19 to TRBJ2-7; 8 bases match TRBD1. The CDR3 covers 13 residues. V was pared by 10 bases and J by 3 bases, with 8 bases of the junction left unmatched. Germline V gene lookup returns CDR1 LNHDA and CDR2 SQIVND (reference sequence).

The rearrangement uses TRBV10-3 and TRBJ2-7; 7 positions agree with TRBD2. The germline V gene has CDR1 ENHRY and CDR2 SYGVKD. The CDR3 sequence is 13 residues long. Trimming took 4 bases from V and 4 from J; bases not matched to a gene: 4. In DNA form, the CDR3 reads TGTGCCATCAGTGGGGGGGGAGGGTACGAGCAGTACTTC. Protein sequence: CAISGGGGYEQYF.

The count of this clonotype is one. CDR3 DNA sequence: TGTGCCAGCAGTTTTGGGAAGATGACTTTCTTT. This translates into CASSFGKMTFF. The chain has TRBV12-3 or TRBV12-4 and TRBJ1-1; no clear D gene. V lost 3 bases, J lost 12 bases, and 11 bases lay in between. CDR3 length: 11 residues.

The chain carries TRBV4-2 and TRBJ1-6; the D is unclear. Trimming took off 0 bases at V and 7 bases at J, with 10 bases between the two ends. The CDR3 extends over 15 amino acids. Germline V gives CDR1 LGHNA, CDR2 YNFKEQ. The CDR3 loop reads CASSQESTKNSPLHF. DNA of the CDR3: TGTGCCAGCAGCCAAGAAAGTACAAAGAATTCACCCCTCCACTTT.

The genes are TRBV11-3 and TRBJ2-1; D is unclear. This CDR3 is built from 12 residues. Per germline, CDR1 SGHNT and CDR2 YENEEA. V was cut by 2 bases and J by 6 bases, with 5 bases left in between. In nucleotides, the CDR3 is TGTGCCAGCAGCTTACAAAGCAATGAGCAGTTCTTC. Its protein product is CASSLQSNEQFF.

This rearrangement joins TRBV19 to TRBJ2-2; D uncertain. Germline-derived CDR1 and CDR2 are LNHDA and SQIVND (reference sequence). Trimming took off 3 bases at V and 1 base at J, with 12 bases between the two ends. This CDR3 spans 16 amino acids. The CDR3 nucleotides are TGTGCCAGTAGTATCTCTAACCCAGGGAACACCGGGGAGCTGTTTTTT. As protein: CASSISNPGNTGELFF.

This clonotype has more than one count but fewer than ten. This chain joins TRBV12-3 or TRBV12-4 and TRBJ2-2; 9 bases match TRBD2. The CDR3 is 16 amino acids. V lost 3 bases and J lost 5; bases outside the gene matches: 7. CDR3 loop: CASSLTSGSGTGELFF. DNA for the CDR3: TGTGCCAGCAGTTTGACTAGCGGTTCCGGGACCGGGGAGCTGTTTTTT.

The rearrangement uses TRBV15 and TRBJ2-4; D is unresolved. This CDR3 spans 15 amino acids. Germline CDR1 reads LNHNV; CDR2 reads YYDKDF (reference sequence). V was cut by 0 bases and J by 0 bases, with 6 bases left in between. This CDR3 is CATSRDFVAKNIQYF. CDR3 nucleotides: TGTGCCACCAGCAGAGATTTCGTAGCCAAAAACATTCAGTACTTC.

This clonotype was picked up a small number of times. The chain uses TRBV7-9 and TRBJ2-1; D is undetermined. The CDR3 is 18 amino acids. Per the germline V gene, CDR1 is SEHNR and CDR2 is FQNEAQ (reference sequence). The ends were cut back, 5 bases at V and 0 bases at J, with 20 bases in the middle. CDR3 DNA: TGTGCCAGCAGCGATAGGGTTTCTTCTGCCCTCTCCTACAATGAGCAGTTCTTC. Protein product: CASSDRVSSALSYNEQFF.

This clonotype was observed a handful of times. The chain uses TRBV18 and TRBJ2-7; D call uncertain. V shed 4 bases and J shed 6 bases, with 10 bases lying between them. CDR1 is KGHSH and CDR2 is LQKENI in the germline V gene. This CDR3 has 12 amino acids. The CDR3: CASSLLPAEQYF. CDR3 coding DNA: TGTGCCAGCTCACTCTTACCGGCCGAGCAGTACTTC.

The CDR3 DNA is TGTGCCACCAGTGATCCCGGGGCCTCGGACATTCAGTACTTC. Translated, it gives CATSDPGASDIQYF. The V call is TRBV24-1, the J call TRBJ2-4; either TRBD1 or TRBD2 may fit D (5 bases each). This CDR3 is 14 amino acids long. Trimming stripped 3 bases from V and 8 bases from J, with 13 bases between. Germline V gene lookup returns CDR1 KGHDR and CDR2 SFDVKD.

This rearrangement joins TRBV4-1 to TRBJ1-6, with D tentatively TRBD1 (5 bases). V was clipped by 1 base and J by 0 bases, with 7 bases between them. CDR3 size: 16 residues. CDR1 is MGHRA and CDR2 is YSYEKL in the germline V gene. The CDR3: CASSQADSSYNSPLHF. CDR3 in DNA: TGCGCCAGCAGCCAAGCTGACAGCTCCTATAATTCACCCCTCCACTTT.

This clonotype was found a few times. This chain connects TRBV6-4 to TRBJ2-7; 7 bases agree with TRBD2. The ends lost 5 bases at V and 11 bases at J; junction bases unmatched: 15. The CDR3 runs to 14 residues. The germline CDR1 and CDR2 sequences are MRHNA and SNTAGT. CDR3 protein: CASSYNSGSREKYF. The DNA for the CDR3 is TGTGCCAGCAGTTATAATAGCGGGTCTCGGGAGAAGTACTTC.

This clonotype was seen at least ten times. An end of the junction does not agree with germline; a read error may underlie this. This chain uses TRBV12-3 or TRBV12-4 with TRBJ1-2; D is perhaps TRBD1 (5 bases). CDR3 length: 13 amino acids. The DNA of the CDR3 is TGTGCCAGCAGTTTAGAAGGGACCTATGGCTGCACCTTC. This codes for CASSLEGTYGCTF.

The V gene is TRBV27, the J gene TRBJ2-7, with TRBD2 matching over 7 bases. CDR3 length equals 14 residues. Germline CDR1 MNHEY, CDR2 SMNVEV (reference sequence). The junction had 9 bases not matched to a gene; V was cut back by 3 bases and J by 7 bases. DNA of the CDR3: TGTGCCAGCAGTTTTAGTTCTGGGAGGGCGGAGCAGTACTTC. Amino acids: CASSFSSGRAEQYF.